A selection of T cell receptor beta chains follows, all from one sample in a study of response to subunit inactivated influenza vaccine. MiXCR, run by TCRdb on the RT-PCR reads, gives a single entry per CDR3 protein. The table has some 570,000 distinct CDR3 sequences, around 11% seen once. This same sample was also part of a study on T cells expressing NK-cell markers.

Source: PBMCs from blood, taken on the day of vaccination. All receptors come from a man aged 50-59 years who received an inactivated influenza vaccine. Both conserved end residues are part of each CDR3. A D gene is named only where the DNA matches it firmly. Some rows have no size entry. The others give once, few or many, or a class for an expanded clone.

TRBD2	few	TRBJ2-4	TRBV2	CASSEPGREKNIQYF	TGTGCCAGCAGTGAACCGGGGCGGGAGAAAAACATTCAGTACTTC
TRBD1	NA	TRBJ2-3	TRBV27	CASSLWVGQVTDTQYF	TGTGCCAGCAGTTTATGGGTGGGACAGGTCACAGATACGCAGTATTTT
NA	few	TRBJ1-5	TRBV7-9	CASSLGPYQPQHF	TGTGCCAGCAGCTTAGGCCCTTATCAGCCCCAGCATTTT
NA	many	TRBJ2-7	TRBV29-1	CSVKSFYEQYF	TGCAGCGTTAAGTCCTTCTACGAGCAGTACTTC
TRBD1	NA	TRBJ2-7	TRBV30	CAWSVPYRGQNEQYF	TGTGCCTGGAGTGTACCATACAGGGGGCAGAACGAGCAGTACTTC
NA	few	TRBJ2-3	TRBV10-3	CAISEFVGSKTDTQYF	TGTGCCATCAGTGAATTCGTGGGTAGCAAAACAGATACGCAGTATTTT
TRBD2	many	TRBJ2-1	TRBV3-1	CASSGIERGIEQFF	TGTGCCAGCAGTGGGATAGAGCGGGGGATTGAGCAGTTCTTC
NA	NA	TRBJ2-7	TRBV10-3	CAITPSGQAYEQYF	TGTGCCATCACCCCCTCAGGACAAGCCTACGAGCAGTACTTC
TRBD1	few	TRBJ2-2	TRBV6-1	CASSTRDRNTGELFF	TGTGCCAGCAGTACCCGGGACAGAAACACCGGGGAGCTGTTTTTT
NA	many	TRBJ1-2	TRBV12-3/TRBV12-4	CASSFGLYGYTF	TGTGCCAGCAGTTTTGGATTATATGGCTACACCTTC
NA	NA	TRBJ2-2	TRBV20-1	CSASFGSGELFF	TGCAGTGCTAGTTTCGGGTCCGGGGAGCTGTTTTTT
NA	many	TRBJ2-7	TRBV12-3/TRBV12-4	CASSSGVYEQYF	TGTGCCAGCAGCTCAGGGGTTTACGAGCAGTACTTC
TRBD2	NA	TRBJ2-1	TRBV7-6	CASSLLGLAGGPGSYNEQFF	TGTGCCAGCAGCTTATTAGGACTAGCGGGAGGGCCTGGCTCCTACAATGAGCAGTTCTTC
TRBD1	few	TRBJ2-3	TRBV7-9	CASSSDRGEDTQYF	TGTGCCAGCAGCTCTGACAGGGGGGAAGATACGCAGTATTTT
NA	many	TRBJ2-2	TRBV28	CASSHTGWELFF	TGTGCCAGCAGTCACACAGGGTGGGAGCTGTTTTTT
NA	many	TRBJ1-1	TRBV24-1	CATSAGYGTEAFF	TGTGCCACCAGTGCCGGGTATGGGACTGAAGCTTTCTTT
NA	few	TRBJ2-1	TRBV6-5	CASSSSSSAINQFF	TGTGCCAGCAGTTCTTCTTCTAGCGCAATCAATCAGTTCTTC
TRBD2	NA	TRBJ2-3	TRBV24-1	CATSDIRTSGRITDTQYF	TGTGCCACCAGTGATATCCGGACTAGCGGGAGAATCACAGATACGCAGTATTTT
NA	few	TRBJ2-7	TRBV12-3/TRBV12-4	CASSLDTGASFSYEQYF	TGTGCCAGCAGTTTAGACACCGGGGCCTCCTTCTCCTACGAGCAGTACTTC
TRBD2	NA	TRBJ2-1	TRBV4-3	CASSQDPGLAGSYNEQFF	TGCGCCAGCAGCCAAGATCCGGGACTAGCGGGCTCCTACAATGAGCAGTTCTTC
NA	NA	TRBJ1-5	TRBV2	CASSEDQGRRQPQHF	TGTGCCAGCAGTGAAGATCAGGGGCGGCGACAGCCCCAGCATTTT
NA	NA	TRBJ2-1	TRBV10-3	CAIASSYNEQFF	TGTGCCATAGCTAGCTCCTACAATGAGCAGTTCTTC
NA	many	TRBJ2-2	TRBV18	CASSPKANTGELFF	TGTGCCAGCTCACCAAAAGCGAACACCGGGGAGCTGTTTTTT
NA	NA	TRBJ1-3	TRBV4-1	CVSSRDRNSGNTIYF	TGCGTCAGCAGCCGGGATCGCAACTCTGGAAACACCATATATTTT
TRBD1	few	TRBJ1-4	TRBV9	CASSYLGQENEKLFF	TGTGCCAGCAGCTATTTGGGACAGGAGAATGAAAAACTGTTTTTT
NA	NA	TRBJ2-7	TRBV20-1	CSAREGTAYEQYF	TGCAGTGCTAGAGAAGGGACGGCCTACGAGCAGTACTTC
NA	NA	TRBJ1-1	TRBV6-2/TRBV6-3	CASTTFGDTEAFF	TGTGCCAGCACCACCTTCGGGGACACTGAAGCTTTCTTT
TRBD2	many	TRBJ2-7	TRBV4-3	CASSQQYGGAYEQYF	TGCGCCAGCAGCCAACAATACGGGGGGGCCTACGAGCAGTACTTC